Sequencing of this TCR beta chain was carried out in a study of control samples from healthy donors and cancer patients. Data came from immunoSEQ multiplex PCR; TCRdb stores just in-frame clones and leaves some out. Of over 200,000 clones listed, more than 65% were seen once; the top ten hold roughly 14%. The CDR3 has 14 residues. Germline V gene sequence: CDR1 LGHDT, CDR2 YNNKEL (reference sequence). V lost 3 bases and J lost 6, with 14 bases in between. The source of this sequence is a woman between 55 and 75 years old with lung cancer. This rearrangement joins TRBV3-1 (or the pseudogene TRBV3-2) to TRBJ1-1; D possibly corresponds to TRBD1 (5 bases). Sequencing input: PBMCs. The CDR3 DNA reads TGTGCCAGCAGCCAGCCAGGGCCAGGAGCTGAAGCTTTCTTT. Its protein is CASSQPGPGAEAFF.